This T cell receptor beta chain was sequenced in a study of blood T cell repertoires in COVID-19. Study background: Acute and convalescent COVID-19 samples came from the United States, Italy and Spain.

In the source study's methods: Scientists estimated how many nucleated cells there were by amplifying reference gene primers. Method: immunoSEQ multiplex PCR; TCRdb's copy keeps in-frame clones and lacks some. The V and J calls and clone size come from that table; D and trimming were worked out from the DNA. In the table there are about 130,000 clones, roughly 87% of which are singletons. The V segment lost 4 bases and the J segment 4 bases; nucleotides outside the gene matches: 7. Germline-derived CDR1 and CDR2 are SGHRS and YFSETQ. There are 15 residues in the CDR3. This clone was recorded a few times. Participants, roughly 18 to 100 years old, spanned around 25 US areas. Donors in Cohort 3 counted as recovered after two negative PCRs, clearance, or symptom resolution.

The sequencing input was PBMCs or T cells enriched from blood (not recorded which). This sequence joins TRBV5-1 and TRBJ2-5, with 10 bases that match TRBD1. The TCR originated in a man aged 25-45 years who had recovered from COVID-19. The CDR3 coding sequence is TGCGCCAGCAGCATCGGGACAGGGGCGCGAGAGACCCAGTACTTC. Translating it yields CASSIGTGARETQYF.